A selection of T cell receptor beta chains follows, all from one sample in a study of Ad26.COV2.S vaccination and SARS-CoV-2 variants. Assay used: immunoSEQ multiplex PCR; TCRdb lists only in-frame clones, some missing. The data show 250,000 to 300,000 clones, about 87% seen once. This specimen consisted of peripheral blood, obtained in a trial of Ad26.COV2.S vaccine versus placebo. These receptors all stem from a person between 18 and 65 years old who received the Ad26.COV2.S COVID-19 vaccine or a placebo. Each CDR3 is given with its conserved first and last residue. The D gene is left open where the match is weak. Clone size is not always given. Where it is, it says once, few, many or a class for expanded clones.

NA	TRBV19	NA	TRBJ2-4	TGTGCCAGTAGCAAGAGCGACCAGAGAAACATTCAGTACTTC	CASSKSDQRNIQYF
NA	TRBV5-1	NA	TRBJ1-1	TGCGCCAGCAGCTTGGCCCCCGGACGGAACATGAACACTGAAGCTTTCTTT	CASSLAPGRNMNTEAFF
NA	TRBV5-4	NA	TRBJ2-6	TGTGCCAGCAGCGGCACCGGGGGGCGCCTCTCTGGGGCCAACGTCCTGACTTTC	CASSGTGGRLSGANVLTF
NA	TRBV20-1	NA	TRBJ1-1	TGCAGTGCTAATGAAGGACCAGGGAGCACTGAAGCTTTCTTT	CSANEGPGSTEAFF
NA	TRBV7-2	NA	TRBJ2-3	TGTGCCAGCAGCGGGCGGACTGGAAGAACAGATACGCAGTATTTT	CASSGRTGRTDTQYF
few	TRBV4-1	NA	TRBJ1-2	TGCGCCAGCAGCCAAGATATGGCACCCGATACGTATGGCTACACCTTC	CASSQDMAPDTYGYTF
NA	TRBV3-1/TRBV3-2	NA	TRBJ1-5	TGTGCCAGCAGCCAAGGGGCCCCTATTTATAGCAATCAGCCCCAGCATTTT	CASSQGAPIYSNQPQHF
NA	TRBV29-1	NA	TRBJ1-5	TGCAGCGTTGCGGGAGATGATCAGCCCCAGCATTTT	CSVAGDDQPQHF
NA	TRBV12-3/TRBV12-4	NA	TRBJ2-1	TGTGCCAGCAGTTTAAGTGGAGGGAATGAGCAGTTCTTC	CASSLSGGNEQFF
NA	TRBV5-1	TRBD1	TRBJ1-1	TGCGCCAGCAGCTTGGAGGACAGGGGGCGAAGGGAACCTGAAGCTTTCTTT	CASSLEDRGRREPEAFF
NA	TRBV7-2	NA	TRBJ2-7	TGTACCAGCAGCTTAGACAGGGACCACGAGCAGTACTTC	CTSSLDRDHEQYF
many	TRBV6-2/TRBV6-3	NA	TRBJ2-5	TGTGCCAGCAGCACTAGCCCAGAGGTGGAGACCCAGTACTTC	CASSTSPEVETQYF
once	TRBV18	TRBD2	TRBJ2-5	TGTGCCAGCTCACCACCCCTGTCTAGCGGGGAAGGGGAGACCCAGTACTTC	CASSPPLSSGEGETQYF
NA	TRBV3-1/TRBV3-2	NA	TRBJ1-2	TGTGCCAGCAGCCAAGATTTAGCTTCCTTTTATGGCTACACCTTC	CASSQDLASFYGYTF
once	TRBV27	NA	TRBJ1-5	TGTGCCAGCAGTTTATCGATAAGAGGGCAGGGCGCTCAGCCCCAGCATTTT	CASSLSIRGQGAQPQHF
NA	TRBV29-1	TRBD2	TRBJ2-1	TGCAGCGTTGAAACTAGCGGTCGAGATGAGCAGTTCTTC	CSVETSGRDEQFF
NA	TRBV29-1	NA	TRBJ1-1	TGCAGCGTGATCCGTCCAGGGGTGGAAACTGAAGCTTTCTTT	CSVIRPGVETEAFF
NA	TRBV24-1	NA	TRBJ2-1	TGTGCCACCAGTGATTTGACGTCTTCAGAGCAGTTCTTC	CATSDLTSSEQFF
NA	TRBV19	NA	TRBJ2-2	TGTGCCAGTAGTATTTGGCAGTTCACCGGGGAGCTGTTTTTT	CASSIWQFTGELFF
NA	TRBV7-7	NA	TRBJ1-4	TGTGCCAGCAGCTTAGGGGGGGCTAATGAAAAACTGTTTTTT	CASSLGGANEKLFF
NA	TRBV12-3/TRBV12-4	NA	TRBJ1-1	TGTGCCAGCAGTTCCCGGGACATCCAACCGGCTTTCTTT	CASSSRDIQPAFF
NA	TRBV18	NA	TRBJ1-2	TGTGCCAGCTCTCCCGACATCGGCTACACCTTC	CASSPDIGYTF
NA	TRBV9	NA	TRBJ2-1	TGTGCCAGCAGCCTTCGGGACTTTTACAATGAGCAGTTCTTC	CASSLRDFYNEQFF
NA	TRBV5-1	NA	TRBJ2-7	TGCGCCAGCAGCTTAGCGCCTAGCTCCTACGAGCAGTACTTC	CASSLAPSSYEQYF
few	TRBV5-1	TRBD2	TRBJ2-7	TGCGCCAGCAGCACGATCAGCGGGACCTCCTACGAGCAGTACTTC	CASSTISGTSYEQYF
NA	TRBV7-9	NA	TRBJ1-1	TGTGCCAGCAGCTTAGCCGGTGGCAGCCACACTGAAGCTTTCTTT	CASSLAGGSHTEAFF
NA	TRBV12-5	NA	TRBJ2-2	TGTGCTAGTGGTTTCCCGTTGACACAACGTAACACCGGGGAGCTGTTTTTT	CASGFPLTQRNTGELFF
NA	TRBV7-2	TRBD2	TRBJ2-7	TGTGCCAGCAGCGAGGGACTAGCGGGATCCTACGAGCAGTACTTC	CASSEGLAGSYEQYF
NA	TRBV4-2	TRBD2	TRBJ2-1	TGTGCCAGCAGCCAGGGGACTAGCGGGGTCAGTGAGCAGTTCTTC	CASSQGTSGVSEQFF
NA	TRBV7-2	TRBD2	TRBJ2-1	TGTGCCAGCAGCCCGGGGGGGGCACGAAATGAGCAGTTCTTC	CASSPGGARNEQFF
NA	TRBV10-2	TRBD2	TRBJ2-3	TGCGCCAGCAGTAGGACTAGCGGGAGGGCCACAGATACGCAGTATTTT	CASSRTSGRATDTQYF
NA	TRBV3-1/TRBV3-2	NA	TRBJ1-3	TGTGCCAGCACCCTGACCTCAGGAAACACCATATATTTT	CASTLTSGNTIYF
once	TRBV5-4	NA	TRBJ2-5	TGTGCCAGCAGCTTGTCAGGGAGAGAGACCCAGTACTTC	CASSLSGRETQYF
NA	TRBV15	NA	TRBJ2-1	TGTGCCACCAGCAGAGTATGGGGAGGGGGTGAGCAGTTCTTC	CATSRVWGGGEQFF
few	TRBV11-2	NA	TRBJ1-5	TGTGCCAGCAGCTTAGGACAGTTTAGCAATCAGCCCCAGCATTTT	CASSLGQFSNQPQHF
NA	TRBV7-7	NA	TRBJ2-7	TGTGCTAGCAGCTTAGCGTGGGGACAAGAGTACGAGCAGTACTTC	CASSLAWGQEYEQYF
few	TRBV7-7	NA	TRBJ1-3	TGTGCTAGCAGTCCCGGTTGGGGCTCTGGAAACACCATATATTTT	CASSPGWGSGNTIYF
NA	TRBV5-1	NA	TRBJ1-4	TGCGCCAGCAGGGTTTTGGGGGCAGCTAATGAAAAACTGTTTTTT	CASRVLGAANEKLFF
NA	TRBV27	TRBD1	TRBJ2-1	TGTGCCAGCAGAATAAGACAGGGCTACAATGAGCAGTTCTTC	CASRIRQGYNEQFF
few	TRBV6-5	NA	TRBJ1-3	TGTGCCAGCGCCCCCGGCTTAAATGGAAACACCATATATTTT	CASAPGLNGNTIYF
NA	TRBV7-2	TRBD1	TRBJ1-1	TGTGCCAGCAGCCAGAGACAGGGGGCGGGTGGCACTGAAGCTTTCTTT	CASSQRQGAGGTEAFF
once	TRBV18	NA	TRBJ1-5	TGTGCCAGCTCACCCTCAGAGGATCAGCCCCAGCATTTT	CASSPSEDQPQHF
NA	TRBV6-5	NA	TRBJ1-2	TGTGCCAGCAGTTACTCATCCGGGGCCGGCTGGGGCTACACCTTC	CASSYSSGAGWGYTF
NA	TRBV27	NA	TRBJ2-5	TGTGCCAGCAGCCTCGGACACAGTTTTGGGACCCAGTACTTC	CASSLGHSFGTQYF
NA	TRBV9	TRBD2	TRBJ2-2	TGTGCCAGCAGCGCAGACACCGTGGGAGCGGGGCTTGACGGGGAGCTGTTTTTT	CASSADTVGAGLDGELFF